Each of the 7 T cell receptor beta chains below was sequenced from the same sample in a study of shared clonotypes between healthy human individuals. Method: immunoSEQ multiplex PCR; TCRdb's copy keeps in-frame clones and lacks some. Among about 2.4 million clones listed, around 90% were seen once. The sample was naive CD4+ T cells sorted from blood. Noted subset: CD45RA+ positively selected. The receptors derive from a man between 18 and 35 years old in good health.

The chain is built from TRBV29-1 and TRBJ1-6; possible D gene TRBD1, 5 bases. Germline-derived CDR1 and CDR2 are SQVTM and ANQGSEA. Trimming left V 0 bases short and J 9 bases short, with 9 bases between. The CDR3 has 13 residues. The CDR3 reads CSVEEVGGSPLHF. The CDR3 region has the DNA TGCAGCGTTGAAGAGGTCGGGGGTTCACCCCTCCACTTT.

For this clone: This same CDR3 is encoded by further DNA sequences in the sample. CDR3 bases: TGTGCCAGCAGCCGGGGACAAGGTGGCTACACCTTC. Protein sequence: CASSRGQGGYTF. The gene calls are TRBV11-2 and TRBJ1-2; D possibly corresponds to TRBD1 (6 bases). CDR3 length: 12 residues. V was clipped by 5 bases and J by 7 bases, with 11 bases between them. Germline CDR1 is SGHAT and CDR2 is FQNNGV.

CDR3 sequence: CASSIQTGQNTEAFF. CDR3 nucleotide sequence: TGTGCCAGCAGCATCCAGACAGGGCAGAACACTGAAGCTTTCTTT. The V call is TRBV11-2, the J call TRBJ1-1; 7 bases align to TRBD1. Germline-derived CDR1 and CDR2 are SGHAT and FQNNGV. The trim removed 5 bases at V and 1 base at J, leaving 7 bases unmatched. This CDR3 has 15 residues.

The rearrangement links TRBV10-2 to TRBJ2-1; TRBD2 matches 7 bases. V dropped 2 bases and J dropped 8; count of bases not matched to a gene: 6. In germline, CDR1 is WSHSY, CDR2 SAAADI. This CDR3 has 14 amino acids. The CDR3 DNA reads as TGCGCCAGCAGTGAGGGGACTACACGCGATGAGCAGTTCTTC. This gives the protein CASSEGTTRDEQFF.

A note on this clone: Other DNA sequences in this sample translate to the same CDR3. The CDR3 sequence: CASSPTSGNTIYF. In DNA form, the CDR3 reads TGTGCCAGCTCACCGACATCAGGAAACACCATATATTTT. This chain connects TRBV18 to TRBJ1-3; D gene unclear. This CDR3 comprises 13 residues. The ends were cut back, 3 bases at V and 4 bases at J, with 7 bases in the middle. Looked up from germline, CDR1 is KGHSH and CDR2 is LQKENI.

This chain links TRBV18 with TRBJ2-7; the match to TRBD2 covers 10 bases. The CDR3 extends over 14 amino acids. Germline values: CDR1 KGHSH, CDR2 LQKENI. Trimming cost V 3 bases and J 7 bases; bases outside gene matches: 6. CDR3: CASSPSGGAGEQYF. CDR3 coding DNA: TGTGCCAGCTCACCCAGCGGGGGGGCCGGTGAGCAGTACTTC.

The chain joins TRBV6-6 to TRBJ2-5, with no clear D. V was cut by 7 bases and J by 7 bases, with 19 bases left in between. This CDR3 is built from 14 residues. Germline loops: CDR1 MNHNY, CDR2 SVGAGI (reference sequence). The chain's CDR3 is CASTQFSTVGTQYF. For the CDR3, the DNA is TGTGCCAGCACCCAGTTTAGCACTGTGGGGACCCAGTACTTC.